These 2 T cell receptor beta chains share one sample of origin, sequenced in a study of blood T cell repertoires in COVID-19. The assay was immunoSEQ multiplex PCR, and TCRdb's table has in-frame clones only and misses some. There are some 70,000 clones in the sample; about four fifths occur only once, and about 16% lies in the top ten. Source material: peripheral blood. All receptors derive from a man in his sixties with COVID-19, enrolled during active disease.

Here the CDR3 reads CAWSDGGQVGGYTF. The DNA for the CDR3 is TGTGCCTGGAGTGACGGGGGACAGGTGGGCGGCTACACCTTC. The chain couples TRBV30 to TRBJ1-2, with 8 bases identical to TRBD1. Trimming took 1 base from V and 8 from J; bases not matched to a gene: 9. Germline V lookup: CDR1 GTSNPN, CDR2 SVGIG (reference sequence). This CDR3 spans 14 amino acids. Full variable domain (outside the CDR3, taken from reference TRBV30 and TRBJ1-2): SQTIHQWPATLVQPVGSPLSLECTVEGTSNPNLYWYRQAAGRGLQLLFYSVGIGQISSEVPQNLSASRPQDRQFILSSKKLLLSDSGFYLCAWSDGGQVGGYTFGSGTRLTVV.

This rearrangement joins TRBV15 to TRBJ2-7, with a possible D match to TRBD1 (6 bases). This CDR3 spans 15 amino acids. The germline CDR1 and CDR2 sequences are LNHNV and YYDKDF (reference sequence). V shed 0 bases and J shed 6 bases, with 15 bases lying between them. The CDR3 loop reads CATSRDRVRGSEQYF. CDR3 DNA: TGTGCCACCAGCAGAGATCGGGTCAGGGGTAGCGAGCAGTACTTC.